This T cell receptor beta chain was obtained from a study of naive and memory T cell subsets. Looked up from germline, CDR1 is DFQATT and CDR2 is SNEGSKA (reference sequence). V dropped 4 bases and J dropped 4; count of bases not matched to a gene: 8. The CDR3 totals 15 residues. Two oligonucleotides, mixed equimolar, formed the beta constant-region primer covering TRBC1 and TRBC2. Ligated cDNA was amplified by four rounds of PCR with nested alpha and beta constant-region primers and SP2. TCRdb analysed the UMI-ligation and nested PCR reads with MiXCR anew, one entry per CDR3 protein. The sample records 89,000 or so distinct CDR3 sequences, under 15% being singletons. Findings and limits, study-wide: Activation and differentiation may alter RNA-based TCR counts.

CD8 T cells were positively selected from what remained after CD4 positive selection. Cells stained for CD3, CD4, CD8, CD45RA and CD27 were sorted into four subsets. In regard to this clonotype: Its antigen is unknown.

Sequenced sample: central memory CD4+ T cells from blood. The J gene is TRBJ2-1, the V gene TRBV20-1, with 9 bases lining up with TRBD2. The clonotype was recovered from a human donor in good health. CDR3 in DNA: TGCAGTGCTACCCCCGTAGCGGGAGATTACAATGAGCAGTTCTTC. As protein: CSATPVAGDYNEQFF.